This T cell receptor (beta chain) was sequenced in a study of CD4 and CD8 cells across lung adenocarcinoma regions. The CDR3 spans 16 residues. Germline-derived CDR1 and CDR2 are MGHRA and YSYEKL. TCRdb reanalysed the PCR reads using MiXCR and keeps one entry per CDR3 protein. This sample carries under 15,000 distinct CDR3 sequences, roughly 47% of them seen once, and the ten largest clones take 29%. This sequence was found in a male donor with lung adenocarcinoma. The CD4 and CD8 labels of this study may be unreliable. The rearrangement uses TRBV4-1 and TRBJ2-5, with TRBD2 matching over 7 bases. The J call is in doubt because the DNA end fits TRBJ2-7 better. Sequencing was done on a sample of CD8+ T cells from the margin of a lung tumor. The CDR3 bases are TGCGCCAGCAGCCAGTGGGGGGGACTAAGGTCGTACGAGCAGTACTTC. It encodes CASSQWGGLRSYEQYF.